This is a list of T cell receptor beta chains from one sample in a study of blood T cell repertoires in COVID-19. Profiling relied on immunoSEQ multiplex PCR, and the TCRdb table lists in-frame clones only, not all of them. The table has some 180,000 clones, roughly 82% seen once. The material sequenced was peripheral blood. Receptor source: a woman in her sixties with COVID-19, enrolled during active disease. CDR3s include the opening cysteine and the closing phenylalanine or tryptophan. D genes are given only for firm matches. Rows give clone size only sometimes, using once, few, many, or a class for an expanded clone.

j_call cdr3_length d_call v_call clone_size cdr3_nt cdr3_aa
TRBJ1-4 14 TRBD1 TRBV5-4 NA TGTGCCAGCAGCCAGGGGGCAACTAATGAAAAACTGTTTTTT CASSQGATNEKLFF
TRBJ2-3 15 TRBD2 TRBV19 NA TGTGCCAGTAGTTTTAGCGGGACTAGCACAGATACGCAGTATTTT CASSFSGTSTDTQYF
TRBJ1-3 15 TRBD1 TRBV7-2 NA TGTGCCAGCGGTAAACAGGGGGCGTCCGGAAACACCATATATTTT CASGKQGASGNTIYF
TRBJ1-2 15 TRBD1 TRBV6-6 NA TGTGCCAGCAGTTCGACAGGGGAGGGCAACTATGGCTACACCTTC CASSSTGEGNYGYTF
TRBJ2-1 16 NA TRBV11-3 once TGTGCCAGCAGCTTAGGGGGGGGCAGTACGTACAATGAGCAGTTCTTC CASSLGGGSTYNEQFF
TRBJ2-4 17 TRBD2 TRBV3-1/TRBV3-2 NA TGTGCCAGCAGCCAAGGGCGGGGGGGACTAGCCAAAAACATTCAGTACTTC CASSQGRGGLAKNIQYF
TRBJ1-2 12 NA TRBV4-1 NA TGCGCCAGCAGCCAAATTTGGGGGCCCGTCACCTTC CASSQIWGPVTF
TRBJ1-1 13 TRBD1 TRBV3-1/TRBV3-2 NA TGTGCCAGCAGCCTGCGGGACAGGGTGGAGGCTTTCTTT CASSLRDRVEAFF
TRBJ2-2 14 NA TRBV9 many TGTGCCAGCAGCGTAGGGGGGGTAACCGGGGAGCTGTTTTTT CASSVGGVTGELFF
TRBJ2-1 16 TRBD2 TRBV7-9 NA TGTGCCAGCAGCTTAAATGGACTAGCGGGGGGGTATGAGCAGTTCTTC CASSLNGLAGGYEQFF
TRBJ2-3 14 NA TRBV11-2 NA TGTGCCAGCACCCCTCGGAAGACTACAGATACGCAGTATTTT CASTPRKTTDTQYF
TRBJ1-5 14 NA TRBV6-6 NA TGTGCCAGCAGTTATAGGGACATCAATCAGCCCCAGCATTTT CASSYRDINQPQHF
TRBJ1-1 13 NA TRBV10-3 NA TGTGCCATTAAAAGGTCAGGGGACACTGAAGCTTTCTTT CAIKRSGDTEAFF
TRBJ2-3 17 TRBD2 TRBV7-9 once TGTGCCAGCAGCCCTCGATCCAGCGGGAGGGGGACAGATACGCAGTATTTT CASSPRSSGRGTDTQYF
TRBJ2-6 17 NA TRBV6-1 NA TGTGCCAGCAGTGAAGCGCTAGGTAGCTCTGGGGCCAACGTCCTGACTTTC CASSEALGSSGANVLTF
TRBJ2-6 13 NA TRBV12-3/TRBV12-4 many TGTGCCAGCACCGAGTCTGGGGCCAACGTCCTGACTTTC CASTESGANVLTF
TRBJ1-1 17 NA TRBV6-4 NA TGTGCCAGCAGTGATCCCCTCAGGGTTGCTAGAAACTCTGAAGCTTTCTTT CASSDPLRVARNSEAFF
TRBJ2-7 16 TRBD1 TRBV28 NA TGTGCCAGCAGTTCCCCCGCCGGGACAGTCAATGACGAGCAGTACTTC CASSSPAGTVNDEQYF
TRBJ1-1 13 NA TRBV4-3 NA TGCGCCAGCAGCCAAGGCTTCGGTACTGAAGCTTTCTTT CASSQGFGTEAFF
TRBJ2-1 13 TRBD2 TRBV7-7 NA TGTGCTAGCAGCGGGACTAGCGGTCGTGAGCAGTTCTTC CASSGTSGREQFF
TRBJ2-1 18 TRBD2 TRBV27 NA TGTGCCAGCAGTTTATACCGCGGAGCGGGAGGAGGTAGGAATGAGCAGTTCTTC CASSLYRGAGGGRNEQFF
TRBJ2-3 11 TRBD2 TRBV6-6 NA TGTGCCAGCAGTTCCCGGACTAGCCAGTATTTT CASSSRTSQYF
TRBJ2-2 13 NA TRBV7-3 NA TGTGCCAGCAGCTTTACAGGAACCGGGGAGCTGTTTTTT CASSFTGTGELFF
TRBJ2-5 13 NA TRBV5-4 NA TGTGCCAGCAGCTTGGCTGAGGGCGGGACCCAGTACTTC CASSLAEGGTQYF
TRBJ2-3 16 TRBD1 TRBV5-1 once TGCGCCAGCAGCTTGGTAGGACAGGGGAACACAGATACGCAGTATTTT CASSLVGQGNTDTQYF
TRBJ1-1 15 TRBD1 TRBV9 NA TGTGCCAGCAGCAAAGGACAGGGCTGGAACACTGAAGCTTTCTTT CASSKGQGWNTEAFF